Included here is one T cell receptor beta chain sequence, with context. Antigen specificity is unknown. This sample was included in a study of cytomegalovirus exposure and HLA in healthy donors. Study-wide results and caveats: Reports described diagnosis of cytomegalovirus status by the classifier as highly specific and sensitive. Donors belonging to an Asian-associated ancestry cluster reportedly showed fewer N-insertions in productive TCRs than the 666-donor mean, according to what a later analysis found. The listing of 150 to 200 TCR beta chains classed them as cytomegalovirus-associated.

The germline V gene has CDR1 SGDLS and CDR2 YYNGEE. This CDR3 has 13 residues. The junction had 5 bases not matched to a gene; V was cut back by 2 bases and J by 7 bases. Primers included in the PCR were 60 Vbeta and 13 Jbeta primers. Data came from immunoSEQ multiplex PCR; TCRdb stores just in-frame clones and leaves some out. The data show just over 150,000 clones, 84% seen once. The specimen sequenced was PBMCs. The receptor's source is a man in his fifties in good health and CMV-seropositive. This chain joins TRBV9 and TRBJ1-2; 7 bases align to TRBD1. The CDR3 loop is CASSVGQVRGYTF. The CDR3 DNA reads TGTGCCAGCAGCGTCGGACAGGTGCGTGGCTACACCTTC.